The entry below gives a single T cell receptor (delta chain) sequence along with its context. This record belongs to a study of gamma-delta T cells after stem cell transplantation. TCRdb re-called the RT-PCR reads via CATT. The data contain about 4,900 delta-chain clones, more than 15% of them seen just once; the ten biggest clones take up roughly 4.9%. Trimming took off 0 bases at V and 3 bases at J, with 35 bases between the two ends. The CDR3 is 23 amino acids. Germline CDR1 is TSWWSYY and CDR2 is QGS. The chain uses TRDV1 and TRDJ1, with D possibly TRDD3 on 6 matching bases. The J gene was missing in TCRdb and was found by matching the end of the DNA to germline. Sequencing was performed on gamma-delta T cells. This receptor was identified in a human donor. It is not recorded whose cells these are; they may come from a transplant donor. CDR3 residues: CALGELKLFTRGRRVSGADKLIF. The CDR3 DNA reads as TGTGCTCTTGGGGAACTAAAGCTCTTCACTAGGGGGAGACGCGTATCCGGCGCCGATAAACTCATCTTT.